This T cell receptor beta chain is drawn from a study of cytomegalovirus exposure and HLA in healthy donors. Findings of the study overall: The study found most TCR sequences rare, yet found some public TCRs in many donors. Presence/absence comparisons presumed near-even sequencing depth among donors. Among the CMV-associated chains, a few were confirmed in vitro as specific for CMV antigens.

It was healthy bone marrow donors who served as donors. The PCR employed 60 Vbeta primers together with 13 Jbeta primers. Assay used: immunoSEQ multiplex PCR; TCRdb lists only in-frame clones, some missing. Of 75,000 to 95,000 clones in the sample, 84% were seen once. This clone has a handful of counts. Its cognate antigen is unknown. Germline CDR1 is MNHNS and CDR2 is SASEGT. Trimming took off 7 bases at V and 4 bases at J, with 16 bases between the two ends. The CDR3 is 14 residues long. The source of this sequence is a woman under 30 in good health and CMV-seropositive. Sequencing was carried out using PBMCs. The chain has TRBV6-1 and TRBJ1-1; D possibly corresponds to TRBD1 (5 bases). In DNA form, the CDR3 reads TGTGCCAGCATTAGGGCAGGCGGGGGCACTGAAGCTTTCTTT. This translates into CASIRAGGGTEAFF.